Below, 27 T cell receptor beta chains from the same sample are listed, as sequenced in a study of cytomegalovirus exposure and HLA in healthy donors. The PCR contained 60 Vbeta and 13 Jbeta primers. Here immunoSEQ multiplex PCR was the method, and the copy in TCRdb shows in-frame clones only, minus some. The sample records over 95,000 clones, more than 65% being singletons. Sequenced input: PBMCs. The receptors shown here come from a man in his forties in good health and CMV-seropositive.

Details on this clone: The junction does not match germline at one end; this may be a read error. The chain carries TRBV7-9 and TRBJ2-2, with 7 bases fitting TRBD2. The CDR3 spans 16 residues. Germline V gene sequence: CDR1 SEHNR, CDR2 FQNEAQ (reference sequence). The CDR3 is CANSLFRGVNTGELFF. The CDR3 bases are TGTGCCAACAGCTTATTTCGGGGGGTGAACACCGGGGAGCTGTTTTTT.

A note on this clone: An end of the junction does not agree with germline; a read error may underlie this. The rearrangement uses TRBV7-9 and TRBJ2-4, with D perhaps TRBD1 (5 bases). CDR1 is SEHNR and CDR2 is FQNEAQ in the germline V gene (reference sequence). This CDR3 has 16 residues. The CDR3 sequence: CASSLLRTSAKNSQYF. The CDR3 DNA reads TGTGCCAGCAGCTTACTAAGGACATCGGCCAAAAACAGTCAGTACTTC.

This clone was recorded only once. The V call is TRBV5-6, the J call TRBJ1-2, with a tentative D call TRBD1 (6 bases). Per germline, CDR1 SGHDT and CDR2 YYEEEE. This CDR3 has 16 residues. The V and J ends lost 5 bases and 0 bases respectively, with 17 bases between them. CDR3 DNA sequence: TGTGCCAGCAGTCCTTGGGGGCAGGGAGCTAACTATGGCTACACCTTC. This translates into CASSPWGQGANYGYTF.

The chain employs TRBV7-7 and TRBJ2-1; 11 bases are a match to TRBD2. Germline V gene sequence: CDR1 SSHAT, CDR2 FNYEAQ (reference sequence). The CDR3 is 15 amino acids. CDR3 DNA sequence: TGTGCTAGCGGGGGGGGTAGCGGCCCATCCAATGAGCAGTTCTTC. As protein: CASGGGSGPSNEQFF.

The genes are TRBV6-1 and TRBJ2-5; TRBD1 is a possible D gene (7 bases). The J call may not be correct, given that the DNA end is closer to TRBJ2-7. The germline gives CDR1 MNHNS, CDR2 SASEGT. The CDR3 length is 15 residues. Here the CDR3 reads CASSQPAGGPDEQYF. CDR3 bases: TGTGCCAGCAGTCAACCGGCAGGGGGGCCGGACGAGCAGTACTTC.

This chain links TRBV4-1 with TRBJ1-5; TRBD1 matches at 7 bases. The CDR3 length is 16 residues. Germline loops: CDR1 MGHRA, CDR2 YSYEKL. Trimming cost V 3 bases and J 0 bases; bases outside gene matches: 5. The CDR3 nucleotides read TGCGCCAGCAGCCAGGGACAGAAGAATAGCAATCAGCCCCAGCATTTT. Translated: CASSQGQKNSNQPQHF.

The J gene is TRBJ1-2, the V gene TRBV6-5, with D hard to call. This CDR3 comprises 13 residues. Trimming pared 3 bases from V and 5 bases from J, leaving 10 bases between. CDR1 and CDR2 from the germline V gene are MNHEY and SVGAGI. DNA for the CDR3: TGTGCCAGCAGTTATGGGCGCCCGTATGGCTACACCTTC. Its translation: CASSYGRPYGYTF.

This chain joins TRBV18 and TRBJ1-1; 8 bases map to TRBD1. In germline, CDR1 is KGHSH, CDR2 LQKENI. This CDR3 contains 16 residues. Unmatched junction bases numbered 5, after V lost 0 bases and J lost 2 bases. The CDR3 sequence is CASSPPTGGYNTEAFF. The DNA for the CDR3 is TGTGCCAGCTCACCACCTACAGGGGGTTACAACACTGAAGCTTTCTTT.

The chain employs TRBV19 and TRBJ1-2; 9 bases are shared with TRBD1. CDR1 is LNHDA and CDR2 is SQIVND in the germline V gene (reference sequence). The V gene end was trimmed by 4 bases and the J gene end by 4 bases; junction bases not matched to a gene: 7. This CDR3 region has 15 residues. CDR3 bases: TGTGCCAGTAGTACCCAAGGACAGGGGCGCTATGGCTACACCTTC. Protein sequence: CASSTQGQGRYGYTF.

J is TRBJ2-7 and V is TRBV6-5; TRBD1 matches at 9 bases. With V trimmed by 7 bases and J by 5 bases, 9 bases remained unmatched. The CDR3 spans 14 residues. The germline V gene encodes CDR1 MNHEY and CDR2 SVGAGI. CDR3 sequence: CASTDRGGLNEQYF. The CDR3 bases are TGTGCCAGCACCGACAGGGGGGGTCTAAACGAGCAGTACTTC.

V gene TRBV11-3 combines with J gene TRBJ2-2; D unclear. V lost 1 base and J lost 5, with 8 bases in between. Germline lookup yields CDR1 SGHNT and CDR2 YENEEA. The CDR3 contains 14 residues. CDR3 bases: TGTGCCAGCAGCTTAGGTGCCGGGACCGGGGAGCTGTTTTTT. This encodes CASSLGAGTGELFF.

This chain joins TRBV5-1 and TRBJ1-2, with D perhaps matching TRBD1 (5 bases). This CDR3 is built from 14 residues. The germline V gene encodes CDR1 SGHRS and CDR2 YFSETQ. Between the trimmed V and J ends, which lost 0 bases and 7 bases, there was a span of 13 bases. The CDR3 here is CASSLAGGERGYTF. Here the CDR3 DNA reads TGCGCCAGCAGCTTGGCCGGAGGGGAGCGTGGCTACACCTTC.

The chain joins TRBV6-5 to TRBJ2-2; 8 bases agree with TRBD1. The CDR3 spans 14 residues. The ends lost 5 bases at V and 4 bases at J; junction bases unmatched: 3. Germline V CDR1 and CDR2: MNHEY, SVGAGI. The CDR3 reads CASSLTGGTGELFF. The CDR3 nucleotides read TGTGCCAGCAGTCTTACAGGGGGCACCGGGGAGCTGTTTTTT.

This chain links TRBV4-3 with TRBJ1-1; D not resolved. The germline gives CDR1 LGHNA, CDR2 YSLEER. The V and J ends lost 1 base and 0 bases respectively, with 12 bases between them. There are 16 residues in the CDR3. The CDR3 sequence: CASSQASTEMNTEAFF. CDR3 nucleotides: TGCGCCAGCAGCCAAGCTTCAACTGAGATGAACACTGAAGCTTTCTTT.

The rearrangement links TRBV5-4 to TRBJ2-1; 9 bases are a match to TRBD1. Trimming took 0 bases from V and 3 from J; bases not matched to a gene: 1. This CDR3 is 15 amino acids long. Germline assignment: CDR1 SGHNT and CDR2 YYREEE (reference sequence). This CDR3 reads CASSLGTGDYNEQFF. CDR3 DNA: TGTGCCAGCAGCTTGGGGACAGGGGACTACAATGAGCAGTTCTTC.

The DNA of the CDR3 is TGTGCCAGCAGACCACAGGGGGCAGGAGAGACCCAGTACTTC. Translation: CASRPQGAGETQYF. This sequence joins TRBV5-8 and TRBJ2-5; TRBD1 agrees at 9 bases. V gave up 5 bases and J gave up 4 bases; unmatched junction bases: 6. The CDR3 totals 14 residues. CDR1 is SGHTS and CDR2 is YDEGEE in the germline V gene. The variable domain in full, with the rest retrieved from reference TRBV5-8 and TRBJ2-5, is EAGVTQSPTHLIKTRGQQATLRCSPISGHTSVYWYQQALGLGLQFLLWYDEGEERNRGNFPPRFSGRQFPNYSSELNVNALELEDSALYLCASRPQGAGETQYFGPGTRLLVL.

This clone showed up just a few times. The V call is TRBV19, the J call TRBJ1-5; D call uncertain. Germline CDR1 LNHDA, CDR2 SQIVND (reference sequence). V lost 4 bases to trimming and J lost 4 bases, with 8 bases between them. The CDR3 is 13 residues long. For the CDR3, the DNA is TGTGCCAGTAGTAGGTCGGGGAATCAGCCCCAGCATTTT. This codes for CASSRSGNQPQHF.

The V and J genes are TRBV7-2 and TRBJ2-3; 8 nucleotides agree with TRBD1. Germline CDR1 and CDR2: SGHTA and FQGNSA. J gave up 8 bases and V 0 bases, and 13 bases lay outside the gene matches. This CDR3 spans 17 amino acids. The CDR3 protein is CASSLAGTGGNMVTQYF. The CDR3 coding sequence is TGTGCCAGCAGCTTAGCCGGGACAGGAGGCAACATGGTTACGCAGTATTTT.

The chain has TRBV7-2 and TRBJ1-4; D not certain. Trimming shortened V by 4 bases and J by 7 bases, and 16 bases separated the two germline ends. This CDR3 spans 15 amino acids. Germline CDR1 reads SGHTA; CDR2 reads FQGNSA. This CDR3 reads CASSYVPTAGEKLFF. For the CDR3, the DNA is TGTGCCAGCAGCTACGTCCCTACAGCCGGTGAAAAACTGTTTTTT. Looking up the rest from reference TRBV7-2 and TRBJ1-4 gives the full variable domain: GAGVSQSPSNKVTEKGKDVELRCDPISGHTALYWYRQSLGQGLEFLIYFQGNSAPDKSGLPSDRFSAERTGGSVSTLTIQRTQQEDSAVYLCASSYVPTAGEKLFFGSGTQLSVL.

This chain uses TRBV18 with TRBJ1-2; no clear D. Trimming stripped 3 bases from V and 5 bases from J, with 7 bases between. CDR1 is KGHSH and CDR2 is LQKENI in the germline V gene. The CDR3 sequence is 12 residues long. The CDR3 protein is CASSPEEYGYTF. As DNA, the CDR3 is TGTGCCAGCTCACCCGAGGAATATGGCTACACCTTC.

The rearrangement uses TRBV7-2 and TRBJ1-4; TRBD1 might be the D (5 bases). CDR1 is SGHTA, CDR2 FQGNSA, per germline. V lost 6 bases to trimming and J lost 0 bases, with 8 bases between them. CDR3 length: 14 amino acids. The DNA of the CDR3 is TGTGCCAGCAGGACAGTTGCAACTAATGAAAAACTGTTTTTT. This sequence encodes CASRTVATNEKLFF.

This clone was counted a few times. This rearrangement joins TRBV7-9 to TRBJ1-5; D is possibly TRBD1 (6 bases). CDR1 and CDR2 from the germline V gene are SEHNR and FQNEAQ (reference sequence). The CDR3 has 14 residues. Trimming pared 4 bases from V and 6 bases from J, leaving 13 bases between. The CDR3 DNA sequence: TGTGCCAGCAGCTCAAATACAGGGATTCAGCCCCAGCATTTT. Its protein product is CASSSNTGIQPQHF.

This chain links TRBV6-9 with TRBJ1-2, with TRBD1 as a possible D gene (5 bases). The CDR3 has 15 amino acids. V was trimmed by 1 base and J by 2 bases, leaving 11 bases between them. CDR1 MNHGY and CDR2 SVAAGI come from the germline V gene. The CDR3 nucleotides are TGTGCCAGCAGTTATTGGCAGGGTCCCAACTATGGCTACACCTTC. The encoded protein is CASSYWQGPNYGYTF.

The V and J genes are TRBV4-2 and TRBJ1-1; 7 nucleotides agree with TRBD1. From germline, CDR1 is LGHNA and CDR2 YNFKEQ. The length of the CDR3 is 16 residues. The ends lost 1 base at V and 6 bases at J; junction bases unmatched: 11. CDR3: CASSQVTGAQGAEAFF. As DNA, the CDR3 is TGTGCCAGCAGCCAAGTAACAGGGGCGCAAGGGGCTGAAGCTTTCTTT.

Of note for this clone: Relative to the germline gene, one junction end is altered; a read error may explain this. This chain links TRBV7-9 with TRBJ1-4; D uncertain. The CDR3 sequence is 13 residues long. Germline values: CDR1 SEHNR, CDR2 FQNEAQ (reference sequence). The CDR3 sequence: CSSSLDGKEKLFF. The CDR3, as DNA: TGTTCCAGCAGCTTAGACGGGAAAGAAAAACTGTTTTTT. The variable domain in full, completed from reference TRBV7-9 and TRBJ1-4, reads DTGVSQNPRHKITKRGQNVTFRCDPISEHNRLYWYRQTLGQGPEFLTYFQNEAQLEKSRLLSDRFSAERPKGSFSTLEIQRTEQGDSAMYLCSSSLDGKEKLFFGSGTQLSVL.

This clone showed up just a few times. The CDR3 DNA follows: TGTGCCAGCAGTGAAAACCCCGGGACAGGGTCCAATGAGCAGTTCTTC. Its protein is CASSENPGTGSNEQFF. The chain links TRBV6-4 to TRBJ2-1, with TRBD1 matching over 9 bases. Trimming cost V 3 bases and J 6 bases; bases outside gene matches: 9. Germline assignment: CDR1 MRHNA and CDR2 SNTAGT. The CDR3 extends over 16 amino acids.

This clone was counted a single time. The chain combines TRBV11-2 with TRBJ2-1; 7 positions agree with TRBD1. V lost 5 bases, J lost 9 bases, and 10 bases stayed unmatched. Germline loops: CDR1 SGHAT, CDR2 FQNNGV. The CDR3 is 14 amino acids. Written as DNA, the CDR3 is TGTGCCAGCAGCCTACACACAGGGGCGGTTGAGCAGTTCTTC. It is translated as CASSLHTGAVEQFF.